This TCR beta chain was profiled in a study of PD-L1 blockade in urothelial cancer. This CDR3 has 16 amino acids. The germline V gene encodes CDR1 LGHNA and CDR2 YSLEER. Germline trimming cut 2 bases from V and 4 bases from J; bases unmatched to any gene: 8. Sequencing was performed with immunoSEQ multiplex PCR; in TCRdb, only in-frame clones are kept and a portion is missing. The profile shows 90,000 or so clones, almost 90% of them singletons. The time point was: pretreatment peripheral blood. This clone has only a few counts. This receptor was taken from a man in his sixties with urothelial cancer. Sequences were derived from PBMCs, sampled around atezolizumab (anti-PD-L1) treatment. The J gene is TRBJ1-3, the V gene TRBV4-3; 7 nucleotides line up with TRBD1. In DNA form, the CDR3 reads TGCGCCAGCAGCCAAATATGGGGACAGCAAGGAAACACCATATATTTT. It codes for CASSQIWGQQGNTIYF.